This T cell receptor (beta chain) originates from a study of T-cell memory formation after mild COVID-19. Study-level background: TCR clusters were mostly donor specific.

Study-wide results and limits: Researchers report contracting CD4+ clones mostly in CM and EM, with CD8+ clones in EMRA. Memory sampled before infection contained some responding clones, suggesting cross-reactive memory joined.

Between the trimmed V and J ends, which lost 0 bases and 6 bases, there was a span of 3 bases. The CDR3 is 11 residues long. Germline V lookup: CDR1 SGHDT, CDR2 YYEEEE. Using its own MiXCR run on the 5' RACE reads, TCRdb lists one record per CDR3 protein. Of 70,000 to 100,000 distinct CDR3 sequences detected, 10% to 15% appear once; the ten largest clones hold about 28%. Concerning this clonotype itself: Its target is unknown.

This receptor was obtained from an adult woman who had mild COVID-19 (a few samples of this study predate the infection). Cell type and time point are not known. Material: PBMCs or a T cell subset sorted from them (not recorded which). V and J are TRBV5-6 and TRBJ1-2; no definite D call. Here the CDR3 DNA reads TGTGCCAGCAGCTTGGTGGATGGCTACACCTTC. Its protein product is CASSLVDGYTF.